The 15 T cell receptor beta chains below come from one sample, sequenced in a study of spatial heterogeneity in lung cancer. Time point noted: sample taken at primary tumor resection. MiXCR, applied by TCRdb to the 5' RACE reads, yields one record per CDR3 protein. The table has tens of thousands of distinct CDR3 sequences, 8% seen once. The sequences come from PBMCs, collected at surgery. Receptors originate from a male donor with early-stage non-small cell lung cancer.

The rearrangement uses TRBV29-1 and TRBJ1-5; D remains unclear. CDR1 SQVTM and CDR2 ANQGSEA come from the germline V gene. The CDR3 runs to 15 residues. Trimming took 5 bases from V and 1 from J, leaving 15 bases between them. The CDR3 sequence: CSVKEGIGSNQPQHF. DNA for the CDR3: TGCAGCGTTAAGGAGGGAATTGGAAGCAATCAGCCCCAGCATTTT.

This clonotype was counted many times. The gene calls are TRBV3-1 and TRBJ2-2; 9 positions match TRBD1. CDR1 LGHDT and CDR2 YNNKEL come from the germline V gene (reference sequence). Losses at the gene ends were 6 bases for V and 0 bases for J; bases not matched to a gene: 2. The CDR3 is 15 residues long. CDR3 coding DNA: TGTGCCAGCAGTCGGACAGGGGCGAACACCGGGGAGCTGTTTTTT. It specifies CASSRTGANTGELFF.

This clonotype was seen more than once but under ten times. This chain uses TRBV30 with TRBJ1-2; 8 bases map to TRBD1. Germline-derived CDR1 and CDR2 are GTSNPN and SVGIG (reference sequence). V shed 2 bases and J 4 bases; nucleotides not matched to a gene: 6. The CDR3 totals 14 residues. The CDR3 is CAWSQGAHPYGYTF. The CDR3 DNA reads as TGTGCCTGGAGTCAGGGGGCGCACCCCTATGGCTACACCTTC. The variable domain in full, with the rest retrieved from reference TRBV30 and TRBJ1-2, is SQTIHQWPATLVQPVGSPLSLECTVEGTSNPNLYWYRQAAGRGLQLLFYSVGIGQISSEVPQNLSASRPQDRQFILSSKKLLLSDSGFYLCAWSQGAHPYGYTFGSGTRLTVV.

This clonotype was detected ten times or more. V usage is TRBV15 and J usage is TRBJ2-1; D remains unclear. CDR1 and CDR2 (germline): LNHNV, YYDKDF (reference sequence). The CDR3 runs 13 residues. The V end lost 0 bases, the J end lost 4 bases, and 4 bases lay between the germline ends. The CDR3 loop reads CATSRELYNEQFF. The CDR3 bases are TGTGCCACCAGCAGAGAGCTGTACAATGAGCAGTTCTTC.

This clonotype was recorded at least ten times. CDR3 bases: TGTGCCAGTAACGCCGGGACAGATCATTCACCCCTCCACTTT. Translated: CASNAGTDHSPLHF. The chain uses TRBV19 and TRBJ1-6; 7 nucleotides agree with TRBD1. V lost 7 bases and J lost 8; bases outside the gene matches: 8. Germline CDR1 reads LNHDA; CDR2 reads SQIVND (reference sequence). The CDR3 consists of 14 residues.

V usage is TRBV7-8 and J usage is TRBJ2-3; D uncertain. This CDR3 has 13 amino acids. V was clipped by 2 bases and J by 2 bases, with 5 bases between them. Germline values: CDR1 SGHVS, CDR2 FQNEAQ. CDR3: CASSLLLTDTQYF. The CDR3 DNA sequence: TGTGCCAGCAGCTTACTCCTCACAGATACGCAGTATTTT.

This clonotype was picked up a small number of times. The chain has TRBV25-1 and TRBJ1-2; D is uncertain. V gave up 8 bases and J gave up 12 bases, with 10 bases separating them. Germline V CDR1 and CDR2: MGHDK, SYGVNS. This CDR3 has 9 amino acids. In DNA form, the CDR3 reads TGTGCCAGCGGCGACATCCACACCTTC. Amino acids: CASGDIHTF.

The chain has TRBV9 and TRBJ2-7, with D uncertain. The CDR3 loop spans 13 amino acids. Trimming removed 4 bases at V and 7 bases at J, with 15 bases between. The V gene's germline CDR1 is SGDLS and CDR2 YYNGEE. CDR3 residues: CASSPYTASEQYF. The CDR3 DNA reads TGTGCCAGCAGCCCATACACGGCCTCAGAGCAGTACTTC.

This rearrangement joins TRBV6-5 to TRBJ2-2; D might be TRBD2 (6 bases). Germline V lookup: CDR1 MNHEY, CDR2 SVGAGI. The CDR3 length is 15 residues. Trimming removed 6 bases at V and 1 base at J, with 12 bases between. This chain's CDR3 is CASRPSGVNTGELFF. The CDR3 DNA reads TGTGCCAGCAGGCCGTCGGGGGTGAACACCGGGGAGCTGTTTTTT.

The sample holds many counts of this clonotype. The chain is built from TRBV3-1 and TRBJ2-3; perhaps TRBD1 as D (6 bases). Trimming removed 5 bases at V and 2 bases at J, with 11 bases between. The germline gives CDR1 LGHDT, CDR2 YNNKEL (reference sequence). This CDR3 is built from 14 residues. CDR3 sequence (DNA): TGTGCCAGCAGCTCTACAGGGACCACAGATACGCAGTATTTT. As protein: CASSSTGTTDTQYF.

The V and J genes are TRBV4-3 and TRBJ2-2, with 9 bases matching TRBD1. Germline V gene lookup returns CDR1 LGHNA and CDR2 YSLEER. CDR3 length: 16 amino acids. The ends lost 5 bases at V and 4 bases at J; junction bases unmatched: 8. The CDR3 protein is CASSSRTGVITGELFF. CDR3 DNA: TGCGCCAGCAGCTCCCGGACAGGGGTGATCACCGGGGAGCTGTTTTTT.

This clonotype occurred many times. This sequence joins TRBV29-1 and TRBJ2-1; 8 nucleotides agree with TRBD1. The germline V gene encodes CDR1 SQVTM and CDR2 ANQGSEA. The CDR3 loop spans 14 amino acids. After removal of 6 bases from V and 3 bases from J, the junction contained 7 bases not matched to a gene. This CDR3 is CSVDPTGVYNEQFF. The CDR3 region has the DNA TGCAGCGTCGATCCGACAGGGGTCTACAATGAGCAGTTCTTC.

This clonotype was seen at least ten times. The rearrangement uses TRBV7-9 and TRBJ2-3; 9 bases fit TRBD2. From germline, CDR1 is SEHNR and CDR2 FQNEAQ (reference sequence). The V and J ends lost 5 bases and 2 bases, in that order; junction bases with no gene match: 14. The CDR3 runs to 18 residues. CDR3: CASSQRPSSSGDTDTQYF. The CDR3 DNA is TGTGCCAGCAGCCAGAGACCATCGTCTAGCGGGGACACAGATACGCAGTATTTT.

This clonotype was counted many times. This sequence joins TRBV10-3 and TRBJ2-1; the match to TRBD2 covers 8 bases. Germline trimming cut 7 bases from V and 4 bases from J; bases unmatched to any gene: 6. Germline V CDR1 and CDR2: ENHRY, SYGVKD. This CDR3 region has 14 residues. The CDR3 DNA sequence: TGTGCCATCAAGGAATTAGCGGGATACAATGAGCAGTTCTTC. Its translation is CAIKELAGYNEQFF.

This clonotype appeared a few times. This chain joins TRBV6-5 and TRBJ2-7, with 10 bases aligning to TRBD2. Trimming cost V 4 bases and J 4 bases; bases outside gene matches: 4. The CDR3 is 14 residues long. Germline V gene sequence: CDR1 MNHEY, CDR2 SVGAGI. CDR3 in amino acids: CASSLAGGAYEQYF. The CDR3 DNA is TGTGCCAGCAGTTTAGCGGGAGGCGCGTACGAGCAGTACTTC.